This T cell receptor beta chain was identified during a study of CD8 T cells in ankylosing spondylitis. On this clonotype: Its matching antigen is unknown. An end of the junction does not agree with germline; a read error may underlie this.

TCRdb itself ran the 5' RACE reads through MiXCR, one entry per CDR3 protein. The sample yields roughly 350,000 distinct CDR3 sequences, 6.5% to 10% seen once. The CDR3 consists of 11 residues. From germline, CDR1 is SGHTA and CDR2 FQGTGA. Study-level points and caveats: According to the report, clones linked to the disease were significantly enriched in matched synovial fluid samples taken from ankylosing spondylitis patients. A TCR beta motif of roughly 8 highly homologous variants seemed to mark ankylosing spondylitis blood.

Sequencing input: blood, either unsorted or a sorted T cell fraction (not recorded which). The clonotype was recovered from a male donor with ankylosing spondylitis. The V gene is TRBV7-3, the J gene TRBJ2-1; D uncertain. The CDR3 sequence is CASSSQEERFF. The CDR3 DNA sequence: TGTGCCAGCAGCTCCCAAGAGGAGCGGTTCTTC.